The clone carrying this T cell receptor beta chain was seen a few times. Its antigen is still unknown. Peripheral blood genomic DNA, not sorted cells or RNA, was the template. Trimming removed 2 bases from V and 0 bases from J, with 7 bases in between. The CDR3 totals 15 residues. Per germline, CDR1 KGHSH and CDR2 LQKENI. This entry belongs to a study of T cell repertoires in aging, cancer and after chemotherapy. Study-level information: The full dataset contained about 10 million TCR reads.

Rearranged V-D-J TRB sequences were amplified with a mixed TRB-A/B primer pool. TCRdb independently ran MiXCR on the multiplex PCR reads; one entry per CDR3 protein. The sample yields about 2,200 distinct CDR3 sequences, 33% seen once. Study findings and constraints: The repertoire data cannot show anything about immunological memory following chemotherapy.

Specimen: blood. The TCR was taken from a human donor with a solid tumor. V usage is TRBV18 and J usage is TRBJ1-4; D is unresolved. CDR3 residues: CASSPREATNEKLFF. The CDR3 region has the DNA TGTGCCAGCTCACCAAGAGAAGCAACTAATGAAAAACTGTTTTTT.